The T cell receptor beta chain described here comes from a study of resident and recirculating memory T cells in vitiligo. Generated by immunoSEQ multiplex PCR, the TCRdb table keeps only in-frame clones and is missing some. Of tens of thousands of clones listed, under 95% are singletons. The CDR3 covers 20 residues. Germline values: CDR1 MDHEN, CDR2 SYDVKM. Trimming removed 5 bases from V and 5 bases from J, with 33 bases in between. The rearrangement uses TRBV28 and TRBJ1-1; perhaps TRBD1 as D (6 bases). This TCR was recovered from a male donor with vitiligo. Sequenced material: blood. CDR3 DNA sequence: TGTGCCAGCAGTCGAATAAATTTGGGGACGGTGAAAGGGGGTCGAACTGAAGCTTTCTTT. As protein: CASSRINLGTVKGGRTEAFF. Full variable domain (outside the CDR3, taken from reference TRBV28 and TRBJ1-1): DVKVTQSSRYLVKRTGEKVFLECVQDMDHENMFWYRQDPGLGLRLIYFSYDVKMKEKGDIPEGYSVSREKKERFSLILESASTNQTSMYLCASSRINLGTVKGGRTEAFFGQGTRLTVV.